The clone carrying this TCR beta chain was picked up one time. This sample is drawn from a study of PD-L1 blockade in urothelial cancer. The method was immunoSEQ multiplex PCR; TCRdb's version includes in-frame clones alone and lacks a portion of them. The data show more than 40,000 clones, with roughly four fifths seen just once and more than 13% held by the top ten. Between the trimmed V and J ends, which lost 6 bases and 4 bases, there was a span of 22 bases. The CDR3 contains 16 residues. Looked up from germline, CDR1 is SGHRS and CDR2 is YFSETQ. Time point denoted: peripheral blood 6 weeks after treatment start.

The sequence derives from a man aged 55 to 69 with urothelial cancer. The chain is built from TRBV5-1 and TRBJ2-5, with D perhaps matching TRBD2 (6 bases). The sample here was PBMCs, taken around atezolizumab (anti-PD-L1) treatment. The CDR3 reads CASMGANRAGGETQYF. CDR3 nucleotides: TGCGCCAGCATGGGAGCTAACCGGGCCGGGGGAGAGACCCAGTACTTC. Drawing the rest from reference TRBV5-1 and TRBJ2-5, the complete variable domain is KAGVTQTPRYLIKTRGQQVTLSCSPISGHRSVSWYQQTPGQGLQFLFEYFSETQRNKGNFPGRFSGRQFSNSRSEMNVSTLELGDSALYLCASMGANRAGGETQYFGPGTRLLVL.